These T cell receptor beta chains were read from a single sample in a study of blood T cell repertoires in COVID-19. This table comes from immunoSEQ multiplex PCR, and its TCRdb copy is limited to in-frame clones, with some not included. The sample shows 70,000 to 95,000 clones, around 88% of them seen only once. The sample taken for sequencing was peripheral blood. The receptors come from an older woman with acute or convalescent COVID-19. CDR3s include the opening cysteine and the closing phenylalanine or tryptophan. The order of the fields is CDR3 protein, CDR3 DNA, D gene, clone size, J gene, V gene. A D gene is named only where the DNA matches it firmly. Only some rows state a clone size, as once, few, many or a class for expanded clones.

CDR3 protein: CASSPSLDRGHGYTF; CDR3 DNA: TGTGCCAGCTCACCTTCCCTCGACAGGGGGCATGGCTACACCTTC; D gene: TRBD1; clone size: NA; J gene: TRBJ1-2; V gene: TRBV18
CDR3 protein: CASSQGGQKNTEAFF; CDR3 DNA: TGTGCCAGCAGCCAAGGGGGACAGAAGAACACTGAAGCTTTCTTT; D gene: TRBD1; clone size: NA; J gene: TRBJ1-1; V gene: TRBV4-2
CDR3 protein: CASSYQPQDIEQYF; CDR3 DNA: TGTGCCAGCAGTTACCAGCCTCAGGATATCGAGCAGTACTTC; D gene: NA; clone size: NA; J gene: TRBJ2-7; V gene: TRBV6-5
CDR3 protein: CASSMGHSNSGNTIYF; CDR3 DNA: TGTGCCAGTAGTATGGGACACTCGAACTCTGGAAACACCATATATTTT; D gene: NA; clone size: NA; J gene: TRBJ1-3; V gene: TRBV19
CDR3 protein: CASSTLAGGYEQYF; CDR3 DNA: TGTGCCAGCAGCACACTAGCGGGAGGCTACGAGCAGTACTTC; D gene: TRBD2; clone size: NA; J gene: TRBJ2-7; V gene: TRBV7-9
CDR3 protein: CASSLGITGGRNYGYTF; CDR3 DNA: TGTGCCAGCAGTTTGGGGATTACAGGGGGAAGGAACTATGGCTACACCTTC; D gene: TRBD1; clone size: NA; J gene: TRBJ1-2; V gene: TRBV28
CDR3 protein: CASSRGDYQLFF; CDR3 DNA: TGTGCCAGCAGCAGGGGGGACTACCAGTTGTTCTTC; D gene: NA; clone size: NA; J gene: TRBJ2-1; V gene: TRBV3-1/TRBV3-2
CDR3 protein: CASRTLQGLNYGYTF; CDR3 DNA: TGTGCCAGCAGAACGCTCCAGGGGCTTAACTATGGCTACACCTTC; D gene: NA; clone size: NA; J gene: TRBJ1-2; V gene: TRBV27
CDR3 protein: CASSKSSGEQFF; CDR3 DNA: TGTGCCAGCAGTAAGTCTAGCGGAGAGCAGTTCTTC; D gene: TRBD2; clone size: NA; J gene: TRBJ2-1; V gene: TRBV2
CDR3 protein: CASSLQGLVETQYF; CDR3 DNA: TGTGCCAGCAGCTTACAGGGGTTGGTAGAGACCCAGTACTTC; D gene: NA; clone size: NA; J gene: TRBJ2-5; V gene: TRBV7-2
CDR3 protein: CASKGQGVFGYTF; CDR3 DNA: TGTGCCAGCAAGGGACAGGGGGTTTTTGGCTACACCTTC; D gene: TRBD1; clone size: NA; J gene: TRBJ1-2; V gene: TRBV13
CDR3 protein: CASSRIRDRQYNEQFF; CDR3 DNA: TGTGCCAGCAGCCGAATTAGGGACAGGCAATACAATGAGCAGTTCTTC; D gene: TRBD1; clone size: NA; J gene: TRBJ2-1; V gene: TRBV4-2
CDR3 protein: CSVDGAYSGANVLTF; CDR3 DNA: TGCAGCGTTGATGGGGCCTACTCTGGGGCCAACGTCCTGACTTTC; D gene: NA; clone size: NA; J gene: TRBJ2-6; V gene: TRBV29-1
CDR3 protein: CASSATLTGGLNEKLFF; CDR3 DNA: TGTGCCAGCAGTGCTACGCTAACAGGGGGCCTTAATGAAAAACTGTTTTTT; D gene: TRBD1; clone size: NA; J gene: TRBJ1-4; V gene: TRBV6-1
CDR3 protein: CASSPMGRVEQPQHF; CDR3 DNA: TGTGCCAGCAGCCCCATGGGGAGGGTAGAACAGCCCCAGCATTTT; D gene: NA; clone size: NA; J gene: TRBJ1-5; V gene: TRBV12-1
CDR3 protein: CASSYLEQSEQYF; CDR3 DNA: TGTGCCAGCAGTTATTTGGAGCAATCTGAGCAGTACTTC; D gene: NA; clone size: few; J gene: TRBJ2-7; V gene: TRBV6-5
CDR3 protein: CASSQVLTASNQPQHF; CDR3 DNA: TGCGCCAGCAGCCAAGTTTTGACAGCTAGCAATCAGCCCCAGCATTTT; D gene: NA; clone size: NA; J gene: TRBJ1-5; V gene: TRBV4-1
CDR3 protein: CASSQVSGEGNYGYTF; CDR3 DNA: TGTGCCAGCAGCCAAGTCTCGGGAGAAGGTAACTATGGCTACACCTTC; D gene: NA; clone size: few; J gene: TRBJ1-2; V gene: TRBV3-1/TRBV3-2
CDR3 protein: CASSILAGASTDTQYF; CDR3 DNA: TGTGCCAGTAGTATACTAGCGGGGGCTAGCACAGATACGCAGTATTTT; D gene: TRBD2; clone size: NA; J gene: TRBJ2-3; V gene: TRBV19
CDR3 protein: CASSFGRVNQPQHF; CDR3 DNA: TGTGCCAGCAGTTTTGGCAGGGTAAATCAGCCCCAGCATTTT; D gene: NA; clone size: few; J gene: TRBJ1-5; V gene: TRBV28
CDR3 protein: CASSERRETQYF; CDR3 DNA: TGTGCCAGCAGTGAACGGAGGGAGACCCAGTACTTC; D gene: NA; clone size: NA; J gene: TRBJ2-5; V gene: TRBV2
CDR3 protein: CASSVGTVQETQYF; CDR3 DNA: TGCGCCAGCAGCGTCGGGACAGTACAAGAGACCCAGTACTTC; D gene: TRBD1; clone size: NA; J gene: TRBJ2-5; V gene: TRBV5-1
CDR3 protein: CSVVLQLNTEAFF; CDR3 DNA: TGCAGCGTTGTCTTACAGTTGAACACTGAAGCTTTCTTT; D gene: NA; clone size: NA; J gene: TRBJ1-1; V gene: TRBV29-1
CDR3 protein: CATHRQGDIGELFF; CDR3 DNA: TGTGCCACCCATAGACAGGGGGATATCGGGGAGCTGTTTTTT; D gene: TRBD1; clone size: NA; J gene: TRBJ2-2; V gene: TRBV2
CDR3 protein: CASSLEGLTYNEQFF; CDR3 DNA: TGCGCCAGCAGCTTGGAGGGACTCACTTACAATGAGCAGTTCTTC; D gene: NA; clone size: NA; J gene: TRBJ2-1; V gene: TRBV5-1
CDR3 protein: CASSQSSGGARNEQFF; CDR3 DNA: TGTGCCAGCAGCCAAAGTAGCGGGGGGGCGAGAAATGAGCAGTTCTTC; D gene: TRBD2; clone size: NA; J gene: TRBJ2-1; V gene: TRBV3-1/TRBV3-2
CDR3 protein: CASSSRGDSPLHF; CDR3 DNA: TGTGCCAGCAGCTCAAGGGGTGATTCACCCCTCCACTTT; D gene: NA; clone size: few; J gene: TRBJ1-6; V gene: TRBV7-9
CDR3 protein: CASTRVNEQFF; CDR3 DNA: TGTGCCAGCACTCGCGTCAATGAGCAGTTCTTC; D gene: NA; clone size: NA; J gene: TRBJ2-1; V gene: TRBV2
CDR3 protein: CASSVDRPTAGYGYTF; CDR3 DNA: TGTGCCAGCAGTGTTGACAGGCCCACTGCAGGCTATGGCTACACCTTC; D gene: NA; clone size: NA; J gene: TRBJ1-2; V gene: TRBV28
CDR3 protein: CASSKLAAVSYEQYF; CDR3 DNA: TGTGCCAGCAGCAAACTAGCGGCGGTCTCCTACGAGCAGTACTTC; D gene: TRBD2; clone size: NA; J gene: TRBJ2-7; V gene: TRBV11-2
CDR3 protein: CATSRGLADYQETQYF; CDR3 DNA: TGTGCCACCAGCAGAGGACTAGCGGACTACCAAGAGACCCAGTACTTC; D gene: TRBD2; clone size: NA; J gene: TRBJ2-5; V gene: TRBV15
CDR3 protein: CASSLRDRGLSPLHF; CDR3 DNA: TGTGCCAGCAGCCTCCGGGACAGGGGTCTTTCACCCCTCCACTTT; D gene: TRBD1; clone size: NA; J gene: TRBJ1-6; V gene: TRBV13
CDR3 protein: CASSDPRDSYEQYF; CDR3 DNA: TGCGCCAGCAGTGATCCCCGGGACAGCTACGAGCAGTACTTC; D gene: TRBD1; clone size: NA; J gene: TRBJ2-7; V gene: TRBV10-1
CDR3 protein: CASSPPPTVIGNQPQHF; CDR3 DNA: TGTGCCAGCTCACCACCGCCTACAGTGATTGGCAATCAGCCCCAGCATTTT; D gene: NA; clone size: NA; J gene: TRBJ1-5; V gene: TRBV18
CDR3 protein: CASSRGGNQPQHF; CDR3 DNA: TGTGCCAGCAGCAGGGGGGGCAATCAGCCCCAGCATTTT; D gene: TRBD1; clone size: NA; J gene: TRBJ1-5; V gene: TRBV28
CDR3 protein: CASSRTLSYEQYF; CDR3 DNA: TGTGCCAGCAGCCGGACACTCTCCTACGAGCAGTACTTC; D gene: NA; clone size: NA; J gene: TRBJ2-7; V gene: TRBV7-8
CDR3 protein: CSAGAVYGYTF; CDR3 DNA: TGCAGTGCTGGGGCTGTGTATGGCTACACCTTC; D gene: NA; clone size: NA; J gene: TRBJ1-2; V gene: TRBV20-1
CDR3 protein: CASSQDPGQGIGYTF; CDR3 DNA: TGCGCCAGCAGCCAAGACCCCGGACAGGGTATCGGCTACACCTTC; D gene: TRBD1; clone size: many; J gene: TRBJ1-2; V gene: TRBV4-1
CDR3 protein: CASSQWTGGLETQYF; CDR3 DNA: TGTGCCAGCAGCCAGTGGACAGGGGGCTTGGAGACCCAGTACTTC; D gene: TRBD1; clone size: NA; J gene: TRBJ2-5; V gene: TRBV6-5
CDR3 protein: CASSEGQPQGTEAFF; CDR3 DNA: TGCGCCAGCAGTGAAGGACAGCCCCAGGGTACTGAAGCTTTCTTT; D gene: NA; clone size: NA; J gene: TRBJ1-1; V gene: TRBV10-2
CDR3 protein: CASSWSRGTGNTIYF; CDR3 DNA: TGTGCCAGCAGCTGGAGCCGCGGGACTGGAAACACCATATATTTT; D gene: NA; clone size: NA; J gene: TRBJ1-3; V gene: TRBV11-2
CDR3 protein: CASSSTDRGPGNTIYF; CDR3 DNA: TGTGCCAGCAGTTCAACTGACAGGGGGCCGGGAAACACCATATATTTT; D gene: TRBD1; clone size: NA; J gene: TRBJ1-3; V gene: TRBV6-5
CDR3 protein: CASRPDRGQTGELFF; CDR3 DNA: TGTGCCAGCAGACCCGACAGGGGGCAAACCGGGGAGCTGTTTTTT; D gene: TRBD1; clone size: few; J gene: TRBJ2-2; V gene: TRBV6-5
CDR3 protein: CASRGTLSHLNYGYTF; CDR3 DNA: TGCGCCAGCAGGGGGACTCTTTCCCACTTAAACTATGGCTACACCTTC; D gene: NA; clone size: NA; J gene: TRBJ1-2; V gene: TRBV10-2
CDR3 protein: CASSLAGDTYEQYF; CDR3 DNA: TGCGCCAGCAGCCTAGCGGGAGATACCTACGAGCAGTACTTC; D gene: TRBD2; clone size: NA; J gene: TRBJ2-7; V gene: TRBV5-1
CDR3 protein: CASSVGGYGGSEAFF; CDR3 DNA: TGTGCCAGCAGCGTAGGGGGCTATGGTGGATCTGAAGCTTTCTTT; D gene: NA; clone size: NA; J gene: TRBJ1-1; V gene: TRBV9
CDR3 protein: CASSISLRQGEFNEQFF; CDR3 DNA: TGTGCCAGTAGTATATCCCTCCGACAGGGCGAGTTCAATGAGCAGTTCTTC; D gene: TRBD1; clone size: NA; J gene: TRBJ2-1; V gene: TRBV19
CDR3 protein: CASSLLDRTYEQYF; CDR3 DNA: TGTGCCAGCAGTTTATTAGACAGAACCTACGAGCAGTACTTC; D gene: NA; clone size: NA; J gene: TRBJ2-7; V gene: TRBV28
CDR3 protein: CASSRGSNTEAFF; CDR3 DNA: TGTGCCAGCAGCCGAGGGTCGAACACTGAAGCTTTCTTT; D gene: NA; clone size: NA; J gene: TRBJ1-1; V gene: TRBV7-3
CDR3 protein: CASSWGGIFRDYGYTF; CDR3 DNA: TGTGCCAGCAGCTGGGGGGGCATCTTTAGGGACTATGGCTACACCTTC; D gene: NA; clone size: NA; J gene: TRBJ1-2; V gene: TRBV5-4
CDR3 protein: CASSHGPTEAFF; CDR3 DNA: TGTGCCAGCAGCCATGGCCCAACTGAAGCTTTCTTT; D gene: NA; clone size: NA; J gene: TRBJ1-1; V gene: TRBV12-3/TRBV12-4
CDR3 protein: CASSPGQGGYTF; CDR3 DNA: TGTGCCAGCAGCCCCGGACAGGGGGGCTACACCTTC; D gene: TRBD1; clone size: NA; J gene: TRBJ1-2; V gene: TRBV7-3